The sequence of this TCR beta chain was determined in a study of control samples from healthy donors and cancer patients. This CDR3 has 10 amino acids. Germline CDR1 reads SNHLY; CDR2 reads FYNNEI. V was trimmed by 6 bases and J by 4 bases, leaving 4 bases between them. A word on this clone: Other nucleotide sequences from this sample produce the same CDR3.

Generated by immunoSEQ multiplex PCR, the TCRdb table keeps only in-frame clones and is missing some. This table has about 140,000 clones, roughly 90% appearing once. The chain combines TRBV2 with TRBJ2-7; D gene unclear. Sequences were obtained from blood. The sequence was collected from a man aged 25 to 45 in good health. CDR3 loop: CASSPYEQYF. The CDR3 DNA sequence: TGTGCCAGCAGCCCGTACGAGCAGTACTTC. The complete variable domain, with remaining parts taken from reference TRBV2 and TRBJ2-7, reads EPEVTQTPSHQVTQMGQEVILRCVPISNHLYFYWYRQILGQKVEFLVSFYNNEISEKSEIFDDQFSVERPDGSNFTLKIRSTKLEDSAMYFCASSPYEQYFGPGTRLTVT.